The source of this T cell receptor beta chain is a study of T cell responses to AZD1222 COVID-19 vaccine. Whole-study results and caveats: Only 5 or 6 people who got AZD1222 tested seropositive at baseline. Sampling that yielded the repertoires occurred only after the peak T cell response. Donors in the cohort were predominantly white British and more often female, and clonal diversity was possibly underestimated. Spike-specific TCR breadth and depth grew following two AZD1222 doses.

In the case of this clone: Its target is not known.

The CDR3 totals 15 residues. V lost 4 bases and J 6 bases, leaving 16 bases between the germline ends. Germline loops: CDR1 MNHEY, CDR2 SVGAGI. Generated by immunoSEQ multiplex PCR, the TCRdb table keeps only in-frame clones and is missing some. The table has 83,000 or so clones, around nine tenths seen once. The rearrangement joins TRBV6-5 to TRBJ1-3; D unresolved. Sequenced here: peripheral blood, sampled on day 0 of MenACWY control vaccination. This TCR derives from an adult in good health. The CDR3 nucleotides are TGTGCCAGCAGTTCCTTGCCCGGAGGTGAAAACACCATATATTTT. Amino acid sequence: CASSSLPGGENTIYF.